The 14 T cell receptor beta chains listed next were all sequenced from one sample in a study of CDR3 diversity in severe acne. TCRdb fed the PCR reads into MiXCR, producing one record per CDR3 protein. The profile shows fewer than 90,000 distinct CDR3 sequences, about half of them singletons. The sequencing sample was made of blood. The origin of the receptors is a male donor with severe acne vulgaris.

This chain uses TRBV20-1 with TRBJ2-1; D is perhaps TRBD2 (7 bases). V was clipped by 6 bases and J by 2 bases, with 17 bases between them. This CDR3 region has 15 residues. In germline, CDR1 is DFQATT, CDR2 SNEGSKA (reference sequence). CDR3 region: CSASSLGGAYNEQFF. DNA for the CDR3: TGCAGTGCCAGCAGTTTAGGGGGGGCCTACAATGAGCAGTTCTTC.

There are many counts of this clonotype. V and J are TRBV20-1 and TRBJ2-7; D ambiguous. Looked up from germline, CDR1 is DFQATT and CDR2 is SNEGSKA (reference sequence). The CDR3 extends over 11 amino acids. Trimming left V 1 base short and J 3 bases short, with 4 bases between. The CDR3 protein is CSARVIYEQYF. CDR3 coding DNA: TGCAGTGCTAGAGTTATCTACGAGCAGTACTTC.

The gene calls are TRBV9 and TRBJ2-7, with D possibly matching TRBD2 (6 bases). The germline V and J ends were trimmed by 0 bases and 5 bases, with 15 bases remaining between them. The CDR3 has 15 amino acids. Per germline, CDR1 SGDLS and CDR2 YYNGEE. In DNA form, the CDR3 reads TGTGCCAGCAGCGTAGCGCCGACTAGTACCCACGAGCAGTACTTC. It translates to CASSVAPTSTHEQYF.

This clonotype is medium-sized. V usage is TRBV7-2 and J usage is TRBJ2-7; D could derive from TRBD1 or TRBD2 (6 bases each). The germline CDR1 and CDR2 sequences are SGHTA and FQGNSA. The germline V and J ends were trimmed by 0 bases and 7 bases, with 19 bases remaining between them. This CDR3 contains 16 residues. The CDR3 coding sequence is TGTGCCAGCAGCTTAGCAGGGGGAGGCGCGTCAGGAGAGCAGTACTTC. Translating gives CASSLAGGGASGEQYF.

V gene TRBV2 combines with J gene TRBJ2-5; D is undetermined. From germline, CDR1 is SNHLY and CDR2 FYNNEI. V was shortened by 3 bases and J by 5 bases, with 13 bases between the two germline ends. The CDR3 consists of 14 residues. The CDR3 nucleotides read TGTGCCAGCAGTGAGTCAGGTCCGAGGGAGACCCAGTACTTC. This codes for CASSESGPRETQYF.

The chain is built from TRBV9 and TRBJ1-4, with unresolved D. This CDR3 comprises 12 residues. The V gene lost 2 bases and the J gene lost 12 bases, with 11 bases spanning the gap. Germline V gene data show CDR1 as SGDLS and CDR2 as YYNGEE. The CDR3 region is CASSVQGRELFF. In DNA form, the CDR3 reads TGTGCCAGCAGCGTTCAAGGTCGGGAACTGTTTTTT.

This clonotype came up a few times. The gene calls are TRBV29-1 and TRBJ1-5; a possible D gene is TRBD1 (6 bases). Germline V gives CDR1 SQVTM, CDR2 ANQGSEA. The CDR3 loop spans 13 amino acids. Trimming left V 3 bases short and J 2 bases short, with 8 bases between. The CDR3 protein is CSVDEGGNQPQHF. In DNA form, the CDR3 reads TGCAGCGTTGATGAGGGGGGCAATCAGCCCCAGCATTTT.

Concerning this clonotype: This may arise from a read error, as a much more abundant clone is one base away. The CDR3 sequence is CASTPAGLTDTQHF. In DNA, the CDR3 is TGTGCCAGCACTCCGGCAGGCCTCACAGATACGCAGCATTTT. The rearrangement joins TRBV5-6 to TRBJ2-3; D is uncertain. The tail of the sequence fits TRBJ1-5 better, so the J call may be wrong. CDR1 is SGHDT and CDR2 is YYEEEE in the germline V gene. This CDR3 spans 14 amino acids.

The rearrangement uses TRBV9 and TRBJ2-3; 9 positions agree with TRBD2. CDR3 length equals 15 residues. Germline loops: CDR1 SGDLS, CDR2 YYNGEE. The V segment lost 8 bases and the J segment 4 bases; nucleotides outside the gene matches: 11. Here the CDR3 reads CASSTAGGRADTQYF. CDR3 DNA sequence: TGTGCCAGTAGCACGGCGGGAGGGAGGGCAGATACGCAGTATTTT.

The CDR3 DNA reads TGCAGTGCCATACCGGGAACTACAGCGTATGGCTACACCTTC. Translated, it gives CSAIPGTTAYGYTF. J is TRBJ1-2 and V is TRBV20-1, with D unclear. Germline CDR1 DFQATT, CDR2 SNEGSKA (reference sequence). The ends were cut back, 6 bases at V and 5 bases at J, with 19 bases in the middle. The CDR3 covers 14 residues.

The chain employs TRBV7-8 and TRBJ2-5; D not certain. The CDR3 is made up of 14 amino acids. Per germline, CDR1 SGHVS and CDR2 FQNEAQ. Trimming shortened V by 5 bases and J by 9 bases, and 19 bases separated the two germline ends. The CDR3 protein is CASSLGSNLEPQYF. DNA of the CDR3: TGTGCCAGCAGCCTCGGATCTAATTTGGAGCCCCAGTACTTC.

The CDR3 nucleotides read TGTGCCATCAGGCAGGGGGGCTGGTCTGGAAACACCATATATTTT. Encoded protein: CAIRQGGWSGNTIYF. The chain uses TRBV10-3 and TRBJ1-3; 7 bases agree with TRBD1. Germline V gives CDR1 ENHRY, CDR2 SYGVKD. Trimming at V came to 6 bases and at J to 1 base, leaving 6 bases not matched to a gene. The CDR3 covers 15 residues.

This clonotype was found a few times. One end of the junction fails to match germline, which may point to a read error. This rearrangement joins TRBV7-9 to TRBJ1-1; 7 bases are a match to TRBD1. The CDR3 totals 14 residues. Germline loops: CDR1 SEHNR, CDR2 FQNEAQ (reference sequence). CDR3 in DNA: TGTGCCAGCAGCATAACAGGGGAGAACACTGAAGCTTCCTTT. Its translation is CASSITGENTEASF. Full variable domain (rest looked up from reference TRBV7-9 and TRBJ1-1): DTGVSQNPRHKITKRGQNVTFRCDPISEHNRLYWYRQTLGQGPEFLTYFQNEAQLEKSRLLSDRFSAERPKGSFSTLEIQRTEQGDSAMYLCASSITGENTEASFGQGTRLTVV.

The CDR3: CASSSPWTSGSLSYNEQFF. As DNA, the CDR3 is TGTGCCAGCAGCTCGCCCTGGACTAGCGGGAGCTTGAGCTACAATGAGCAGTTCTTC. V and J are TRBV5-4 and TRBJ2-1; 13 nucleotides agree with TRBD2. With V trimmed by 3 bases and J by 3 bases, 12 bases remained unmatched. The CDR3 contains 19 residues. In germline, CDR1 is SGHNT, CDR2 YYREEE (reference sequence).